The subject of this entry is one T cell receptor (beta chain). The data are from a study of CD8 T cells in Susac syndrome. The CDR3 consists of 14 residues. Looked up from germline, CDR1 is LGHNA and CDR2 is YSLEER. V was pared by 7 bases and J by 1 base, with 13 bases between. From blood CD8+ and CD4+ T cells, TCR beta sequences were generated. Random hexamers were used to reverse transcribe an amount of roughly 0.45 to 1 ug RNA. The TCR beta CDR3 was amplified by immunoSEQ multiplex PCR across 54 Vbeta, 13 Jbeta. MiXCR, applied by TCRdb to the immunoSEQ multiplex PCR reads, yields one record per CDR3 protein. This table holds fewer than 350,000 distinct CDR3 sequences, 70% to 90% found once.

The sample was CD8+ T cells from PBMCs. The chain joins TRBV4-3 to TRBJ1-1; maybe TRBD1 (5 bases). The clonotype was recovered from a human donor with multiple sclerosis. CDR3 sequence reads: CASTVQESNTEAFF. CDR3 nucleotides: TGCGCCAGCACCGTACAGGAGTCGAACACTGAAGCTTTCTTT.